Sequencing of this T cell receptor beta chain was carried out in a study of T cells in Graves' hyperthyroidism and ophthalmopathy (dated by TCRdb to about 2019). Turning to the overall study: Peripheral blood samples were taken at initial diagnosis, before any treatment was given. A discovery cohort of about 96 patients, approximately 45 with Graves' ophthalmopathy and about 58 with stable Graves' hyperthyroidism, was used to find distinguishing TCR V-J signatures. Prospective prediction of ophthalmopathy was tested in an independent validation cohort consisting of 18 hyperthyroidism patients and some 17 patients who later progressed to ophthalmopathy. For training and testing, the approximately 97 patients in the discovery cohort were randomly divided in a 7:3 ratio. In addition, the study compared T-cell repertoires in thyroid tissue and in blood from six Graves' hyperthyroidism patients. Once sampling was done, hyperthyroidism patients were given methimazole at a starting dose of 30 mg daily, whereas ophthalmopathy patients were given high-dose intravenous methylprednisolone. TCR Vbeta CDR3 sequencing of approximately 140 peripheral blood samples (over 40 ophthalmopathy, 75 hyperthyroidism and approximately 17 progressor patients) is reported in the paper. The paper as a whole reports these results and caveats: Most expanded thyroid clonotypes (frequency above 0.001) were also detected in blood, suggesting blood repertoires may reflect thyroid immune responses. No statistical method was used to set the sample size in advance, and investigators knew the group allocation. In validation, progression to ophthalmopathy was predicted by the model with around 71% sensitivity and roughly 72% specificity, a median of 6.5 months before onset. In cross-validation, a model built on a 13 V-J signature told ophthalmopathy apart from stable hyperthyroidism with approximately 90% sensitivity and around 81% specificity, and in testing the same model reached 80%/75%.

Only a few counts were recorded for this clonotype. Its target antigen remains unknown. There are no base qualities to consult, and no much larger clone falls within one base. Moderately to severely active disease, a Clinical Activity Score of at least 3, a NOSPECS grade of at least 4, and a duration under 3 months were present in ophthalmopathy patients. Patients with uncontrolled infections, other autoimmune diseases, pregnancy or lactation were excluded. Diagnoses were based on clinical symptoms, serum thyroxine and TRAb, thyroid ultrasound and orbital computed tomography. PBMCs were isolated from about 10 ml of fresh peripheral blood by Ficoll-Paque density gradient centrifugation. Total RNA was extracted with Trizol reagent, and quality was checked on an Agilent 2100 Bioanalyzer. The TCR beta CDR3 regions were amplified from RNA transcripts. The first round of RT-PCR for the TCR CDR3 was performed with the HTBI primer set and the Qiagen OneStep RT-PCR kit. Libraries were constructed in a second round of multiplex PCR, after which size selection and purification were carried out. Sequencing of the libraries was done on an Illumina HiSeq2000 using paired-end 100 bp reads. The authors' analysis ran thus. SOAPnuke was used to process the raw data, removing reads that contained adapters or uncalled bases, had a mean Phred below 15, or lacked an exact match to the constant primer or identifier. High-quality paired reads were merged using COPE v1.2.5, and each unique nucleotide sequence was defined as a clonotype. Clonotypes were aligned to IMGT TRBV, TRBD and TRBJ reference segments using MiTCR v1.1. The analysis included only V-J combinations with a frequency above 0.0001, which together covered 99% to 99.2% of the repertoires. A TCS score was defined as the ratio between F50 (clonal expansion) and ExV (chaos), using BLOSUM62-based TCRdist between CDR3 peptides within each V-J. Welch's t-statistics and random forest reduced around 520 V-J features to under 15, which were used in a naive Bayes classifier (R e1071). The public sequencing data were trimmed at Q25 with fastp and processed into clonotypes with MiXCR by TCRdb, which kept only in-frame beta chains. All rows with the same CDR3 protein become a single entry with the most common DNA and genes. TCRdb's processing, not the authors' own work, is the source of the V and J calls. The sample records about 610,000 distinct CDR3 sequences, 15% to 20% of which are singletons. The top ten clones comprise roughly 3.4% of the sample.

This receptor was obtained from a woman aged 35 to 49 with Graves' ophthalmopathy. Sequencing input: blood.

The DNA sequence follows: TGTGCCATCTCTCGAGCGGGAGAGGACAATGAGCAGTTCTTC. Its protein is CAISRAGEDNEQFF. Rearrangement joined TRBV10-3 to TRBJ2-1, with 8 junctional bases fitting TRBD2. Reading from cysteine to phenylalanine, the CDR3 counts 14 amino acids. The CDR3 DNA has 42 bases and is translated from base 1. V is cut back by 8 bases and J by 5 bases, with 8 bases in the junction unmatched. The germline V gene sets CDR1 to ENHRY and CDR2 to SYGVKD.